This entry concerns a single T cell receptor beta chain. Trimming left V 0 bases short and J 4 bases short, with 10 bases between. Germline CDR1 WNHNN, CDR2 SYGVQD (reference sequence). The CDR3 covers 15 residues. The sample comes from a study of shared clonotypes between healthy human individuals. Generated by immunoSEQ multiplex PCR, the TCRdb table keeps only in-frame clones and is missing some. Among some 2,000,000 clones listed, less than 95% were seen once. Naive CD8 populations comprised CD45RO-negative cells positively selected for CCR7, excluding terminally differentiated effector memory CD45RA+ cells.

This chain uses TRBV10-1 with TRBJ1-5, with unresolved D. Sequenced material: naive CD8+ T cells sorted from blood. The receptor was derived from a man between 18 and 35 years old in good health. The CDR3 here is CASSESRQLNQPQHF. In DNA form, the CDR3 reads TGCGCCAGCAGTGAGTCGAGGCAGCTTAATCAGCCCCAGCATTTT.